The rows below give T cell receptor beta chains drawn from one sample of a study of cytomegalovirus exposure and HLA in healthy donors. Profiling relied on immunoSEQ multiplex PCR, and the TCRdb table lists in-frame clones only, not all of them. The sample lists about 260,000 clones, roughly 91% seen once, with approximately 3% in the top ten. The specimen sequenced was PBMCs. These TCRs come from a woman in her 30s in good health and CMV-seronegative. Each CDR3 is given with its conserved first and last residue. D genes are given only for firm matches. Only part of the rows carry a size: once, few, many, or a class if the clone is expanded.

J | size | D | V | DNA | CDR3
TRBJ2-7 | NA | NA | TRBV19 | TGTGCCAGTAGTACCTCGGTCTCCAGGGAGCAGTACTTC | CASSTSVSREQYF
TRBJ2-1 | NA | TRBD2 | TRBV9 | TGTGCCAGCAGCGCTAGCGGGGGGATCTACAATGAGCAGTTCTTC | CASSASGGIYNEQFF
TRBJ2-7 | NA | NA | TRBV27 | TGTGCCAGCAGGGGCCAGGGCTTTTGGTACGAGCAGTACTTC | CASRGQGFWYEQYF
TRBJ2-1 | NA | TRBD2 | TRBV5-1 | TGCGCCAGCAGCTTGGCCTTGGCGGGAGGGCCTTACAATGAGCAGTTCTTC | CASSLALAGGPYNEQFF
TRBJ2-2 | NA | NA | TRBV5-1 | TGCGCCAGCAGCCCGACAGCTACCCCTGCCACCGGGGAGCTGTTTTTT | CASSPTATPATGELFF
TRBJ1-4 | NA | TRBD1 | TRBV7-2 | TGTGCCAGCAGCTTAGACAGGGGAGGGGAAAAACTGTTTTTT | CASSLDRGGEKLFF
TRBJ2-2 | NA | NA | TRBV21-1 | TGTGCCAGCAGCACTCTGGACAAGAATAACACCGGGGAGCTGTTTTTT | CASSTLDKNNTGELFF
TRBJ1-4 | NA | NA | TRBV19 | TGTGCCAGTAGTAGTTGGACGGGGATCCTGAGAACTAATGAAAAACTGTTTTTT | CASSSWTGILRTNEKLFF
TRBJ1-2 | NA | TRBD1 | TRBV5-1 | TGCGCCAGTAGGACAGGGAACTATGGCTACACCTTC | CASRTGNYGYTF
TRBJ2-4 | once | NA | TRBV11-3 | TGTGCCAGCAGCTTAGTCAGGGGTGACATTCAGTACTTC | CASSLVRGDIQYF
TRBJ2-7 | NA | NA | TRBV29-1 | TGCAGCGCTGGTGGTCCAGGGAGCTCCTACGAGCAGTACTTC | CSAGGPGSSYEQYF
TRBJ2-1 | once | TRBD2 | TRBV6-1 | TGTGCCAGCAGTGAAGCGACTAGCGGGTACAATGAGCAGTTCTTC | CASSEATSGYNEQFF
TRBJ2-2 | once | NA | TRBV28 | TGTGCCAGCAGTTCGACAGTCCCCACCGGGGAGCTGTTTTTT | CASSSTVPTGELFF
TRBJ2-5 | few | NA | TRBV11-2 | TGTGCCAGCAGCTTAGTTATTACTATGGGGGGTCAAGAGACCCAGTACTTC | CASSLVITMGGQETQYF
TRBJ2-2 | NA | NA | TRBV27 | TGTGCCAGCAGGCTCGGGGAACGGTGGGACACCGGGGAGCTGTTTTTT | CASRLGERWDTGELFF
TRBJ2-5 | NA | TRBD2 | TRBV6-5 | TGTGCCAGCAGTTACGGGACTAGCGGGAAATGGGAGACCCAGTACTTC | CASSYGTSGKWETQYF
TRBJ2-7 | NA | TRBD1 | TRBV2 | TGTGCCAGCAGGACAGGGGACAGGTTCAGCGAGCAGTACTTC | CASRTGDRFSEQYF
TRBJ2-7 | NA | TRBD2 | TRBV6-4 | TGTGCCAGCAGGTTAGCGGGAGGGCCCTCCTACGAGCAGTACTTC | CASRLAGGPSYEQYF
TRBJ2-5 | NA | TRBD2 | TRBV6-5 | TGTGCCAGCGCATCTAGCGGGTTACAAGAGACCCAGTACTTC | CASASSGLQETQYF
TRBJ2-7 | NA | TRBD2 | TRBV7-9 | TGTGCCAGCAGCCCGGGGGGGGGCGGGCTGAAGTCCTACGAGCAGTACTTC | CASSPGGGGLKSYEQYF
TRBJ2-1 | NA | TRBD2 | TRBV4-3 | TGCGCCAGCAGCCAAGATGGGGCGGAGGGGTCAGGATTTAGCGGGAGGGCAGGTGAGCAGTTCTTC | CASSQDGAEGSGFSGRAGEQFF
TRBJ2-7 | NA | TRBD2 | TRBV13 | TGTGCCAGCAGCTTAGGTACTAGCGGCGTCTACGAGCAGTACTTC | CASSLGTSGVYEQYF
TRBJ2-7 | NA | TRBD1 | TRBV7-9 | TGTGCCAGCAACCATTACGGGACAGATCCTTACGAGCAGTACTTC | CASNHYGTDPYEQYF
TRBJ2-4 | NA | TRBD1 | TRBV5-1 | TGCGCCAGCAGCCCTAGACAGGGCGAAAACATTCAGTACTTC | CASSPRQGENIQYF
TRBJ1-2 | once | TRBD1 | TRBV19 | TGTGCCAGTAGTATGGTACGCCAGGGGGACGGTGGCTACACCTTC | CASSMVRQGDGGYTF
TRBJ2-3 | NA | TRBD2 | TRBV29-1 | TGCAGCGTTGGGACTAGCGCATCTAGCACAGATACGCAGTATTTT | CSVGTSASSTDTQYF
TRBJ2-5 | NA | TRBD2 | TRBV25-1 | TGTGCCAGCAGGACCCCCAGGGGGACTAGCGGCTTGGAGACCCAGTACTTC | CASRTPRGTSGLETQYF
TRBJ1-3 | NA | NA | TRBV7-2 | TGTGCCAGCAACCCGGGGTCTGGAAACACCATATATTTT | CASNPGSGNTIYF
TRBJ1-2 | NA | NA | TRBV4-1 | TGCGCCAGCAGCCAGCGACAGGTTTCTAACTATGGCTACACCTTC | CASSQRQVSNYGYTF
TRBJ1-5 | NA | NA | TRBV27 | TGTGCCAGCAGTTTAGAGGGGATGGGGAATCAGCCCCAGCATTTT | CASSLEGMGNQPQHF
TRBJ2-6 | NA | TRBD2 | TRBV7-3 | TGTGCCAGCAGCTTAAGGCAGGGCGGGGGATTAGCTGGGGCCAACGTCCTGACTTTC | CASSLRQGGGLAGANVLTF
TRBJ2-3 | NA | NA | TRBV29-1 | TGCAGCGCCAGGACAGATACGCAGTATTTT | CSARTDTQYF
TRBJ2-3 | NA | TRBD2 | TRBV7-8 | TGTGCCAGCAGCATCCCGGGACTAGCGGGAGATAAGGGTATCACAGATACGCAGTATTTT | CASSIPGLAGDKGITDTQYF
TRBJ2-2 | NA | TRBD2 | TRBV28 | TGTGCCACCTCCAGCCGGGGGGGACGAGCCGGGGAGCTGTTTTTT | CATSSRGGRAGELFF
TRBJ2-1 | NA | TRBD2 | TRBV4-1 | TGCGCCAGCAGCCAAGATTGGGGGGAGGGCTGGGAAATTTACAATGAGCAGTTCTTC | CASSQDWGEGWEIYNEQFF
TRBJ2-7 | NA | NA | TRBV5-6 | TGTGCCAGCAGCTTAGCGACGGCGAGGGGGGAGCAGTACTTC | CASSLATARGEQYF
TRBJ1-2 | NA | NA | TRBV9 | TGTGCCAGCAGCGTAGTCGGGGGAGGCTATGGCTACACCTTC | CASSVVGGGYGYTF
TRBJ2-7 | NA | NA | TRBV4-3 | TGCGCCAGCAGCCAAGGGGGCTCGGGGTACGAGCAGTACTTC | CASSQGGSGYEQYF
TRBJ2-7 | NA | NA | TRBV4-1 | TGCGCCAGCAGCCAAGGGGCACTGGGGTCCTACGAGCAGTACTTC | CASSQGALGSYEQYF
TRBJ2-7 | few | TRBD1 | TRBV25-1 | TGTGCCAGCAGTGGTGGGACAGGGAGTACCTACGAGCAGTACTTC | CASSGGTGSTYEQYF
TRBJ2-7 | NA | NA | TRBV2 | TGTGCCAGCCGATGGACGCTAGCCACCTACGAGCAGTACTTC | CASRWTLATYEQYF
TRBJ2-3 | NA | TRBD2 | TRBV4-3 | TGCGCCAGCAGCCTTGGGAGGGCAGATACGCAGTATTTT | CASSLGRADTQYF
TRBJ1-2 | NA | NA | TRBV6-6 | TGTGCCAGCAGTTACTCTGGGAAGAATGGCTACACCTTC | CASSYSGKNGYTF
TRBJ2-3 | NA | NA | TRBV7-8 | TGTGCCAGCAGCTCGCAGGACTACCCCCCGGCAGATACGCAGTATTTT | CASSSQDYPPADTQYF
TRBJ2-1 | NA | NA | TRBV7-2 | TGTGCCAGCAGTTTAGAGGTGGTAACAGCCTCCTACAATGAGCAGTTCTTC | CASSLEVVTASYNEQFF
TRBJ2-1 | NA | TRBD2 | TRBV4-3 | TGCGCCAGCAGCCAAGCAACGGGAGGGTCCTACAATGAGCAGTTCTTC | CASSQATGGSYNEQFF